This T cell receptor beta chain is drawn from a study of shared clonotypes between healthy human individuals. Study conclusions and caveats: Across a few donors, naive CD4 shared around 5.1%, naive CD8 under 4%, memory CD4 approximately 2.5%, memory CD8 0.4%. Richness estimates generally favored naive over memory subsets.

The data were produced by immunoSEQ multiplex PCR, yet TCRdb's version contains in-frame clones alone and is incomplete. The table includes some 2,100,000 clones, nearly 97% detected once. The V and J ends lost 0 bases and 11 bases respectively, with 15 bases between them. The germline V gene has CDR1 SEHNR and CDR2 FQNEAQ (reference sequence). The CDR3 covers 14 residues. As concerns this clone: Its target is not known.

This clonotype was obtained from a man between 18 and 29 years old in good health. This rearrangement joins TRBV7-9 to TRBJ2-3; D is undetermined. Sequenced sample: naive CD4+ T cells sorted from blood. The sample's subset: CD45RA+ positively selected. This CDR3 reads CASSLALLNIVQYF. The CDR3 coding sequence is TGTGCCAGCAGCTTAGCGCTCCTTAACATCGTGCAGTATTTT.